This T cell receptor beta chain was identified in a study of long-term antiretroviral therapy in people with HIV. On the study more broadly: The immediate-ART recommendation dates to 2015, and the earliest samples predate it by about a decade.

V was trimmed by 3 bases and J by 7 bases, leaving 13 bases between them. The CDR3 spans 14 residues. Germline V gives CDR1 LNHDA, CDR2 SQIVND (reference sequence). Sequencing relied on immunoSEQ assay v3.0, run at survey level. Some clones are missing from TCRdb's copy, which holds only in-frame ones; the method was immunoSEQ multiplex PCR. Of 20,000 to 30,000 clones in the sample, around 88% were seen once. This chain links TRBV19 with TRBJ2-1, with D hard to call. The clonotype originates from a man aged 30 to 39 with HIV. Sequences were derived from unsorted PBMCs, sampled around 4.5 years after starting antiretroviral therapy. The CDR3 loop is CASSIGVVSNEQFF. The CDR3 DNA sequence: TGTGCCAGTAGTATTGGGGTTGTGTCAAATGAGCAGTTCTTC.